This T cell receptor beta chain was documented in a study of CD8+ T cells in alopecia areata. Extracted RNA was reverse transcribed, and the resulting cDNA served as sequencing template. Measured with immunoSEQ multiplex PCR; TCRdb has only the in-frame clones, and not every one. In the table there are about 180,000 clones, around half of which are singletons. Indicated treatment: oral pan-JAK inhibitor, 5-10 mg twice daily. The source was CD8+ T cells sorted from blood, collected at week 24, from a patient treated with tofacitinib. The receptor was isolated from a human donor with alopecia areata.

Written as DNA, the CDR3 is TGTGCCTGGAGTACTTCGGGGGGGTTCACTGAAGCTTTCTTT. Its protein is CAWSTSGGFTEAFF. The chain couples TRBV30 to TRBJ1-1; the D gene is possibly TRBD1 (5 bases). The CDR3 has 14 amino acids. Between the trimmed V and J ends, which lost 2 bases and 4 bases, there was a span of 14 bases. The germline V gene has CDR1 GTSNPN and CDR2 SVGIG (reference sequence).